The T cell receptor (beta chain) under discussion was sequenced for a study of T cells in Graves' hyperthyroidism and ophthalmopathy. Study-level results: In simple terms, a model built on 13 V-J features told ophthalmopathy apart from stable hyperthyroidism. Blood also contained most expanded thyroid clonotypes above 0.001. Before onset, by a median of about seven months, the model predicted ophthalmopathy.

The CDR3 regions of TCR beta were amplified from RNA transcripts. Carried out on the TCR CDR3, a first-round RT-PCR used the HTBI primer set. TCRdb passed the multiplex PCR reads through MiXCR, listing each CDR3 protein once. The sample holds roughly 56,000 distinct CDR3 sequences, approximately 50% seen once. Trimming cost V 0 bases and J 8 bases, with 18 bases left between them. This CDR3 region has 16 residues. Germline V gene data show CDR1 as SGHDT and CDR2 as YYEEEE. This clonotype was observed many times. Its antigen is undetermined. The chain combines TRBV5-6 with TRBJ2-1; possibly TRBD2 for D (5 bases). Material for sequencing was blood. The origin of this receptor is a woman aged 25 to 39 with Graves' ophthalmopathy. CDR3 amino acids: CASSLAQLVGLDEQFF. The DNA for the CDR3 is TGTGCCAGCAGCTTGGCCCAACTAGTGGGTTTGGATGAGCAGTTCTTC. Combining the CDR3 with reference TRBV5-6 and TRBJ2-1 gives the whole variable domain DAGVTQSPTHLIKTRGQQVTLRCSPKSGHDTVSWYQQALGQGPQFIFQYYEEEERQRGNFPDRFSGHQFPNYSSELNVNALLLGDSALYLCASSLAQLVGLDEQFFGPGTRLTVL.